The 7 T cell receptor beta chains below were found in one sample sequenced in a study of identical twins. TCRdb fed the 5' RACE reads into MiXCR, producing one record per CDR3 protein. This table holds under 250,000 distinct CDR3 sequences, roughly 13% found once. The data also belong to a second study, concerning yellow fever vaccine responses in identical twins.

Sequenced: memory (CD45RO+) T cells sorted from blood. The origin of the receptors is a woman aged 18-29 years in good health.

The chain links TRBV5-5 to TRBJ2-1, with D unclear. Germline V CDR1 and CDR2: SGHKS, YYEKEE (reference sequence). Trimming removed 3 bases from V and 6 bases from J, with 7 bases in between. CDR3 size: 12 residues. The CDR3 nucleotides are TGTGCCAGCAGCTCCGGTACCAATGAGCAGTTCTTC. Its protein product is CASSSGTNEQFF.

The table lists this clonotype with a few counts. The chain uses TRBV20-1 and TRBJ2-5; 7 bases match TRBD2. After removal of 8 bases from V and 1 base from J, the junction contained 7 bases not matched to a gene. Germline V CDR1 and CDR2: DFQATT, SNEGSKA (reference sequence). The CDR3 is 13 amino acids. The CDR3 protein is CSILPGGQETQYF. For the CDR3, the DNA is TGCAGTATTTTGCCGGGGGGCCAAGAGACCCAGTACTTC.

Only a few counts were recorded for this clonotype. The V call is TRBV7-9, the J call TRBJ2-3, with 8 bases that match TRBD1. Germline CDR1 reads SEHNR; CDR2 reads FQNEAQ (reference sequence). Germline trimming cut 3 bases from V and 2 bases from J; bases unmatched to any gene: 4. CDR3 length: 15 amino acids. As DNA, the CDR3 is TGTGCCAGCAGCTTCCGGACAGGGCCCACAGATACGCAGTATTTT. Protein sequence: CASSFRTGPTDTQYF.

The chain couples TRBV27 to TRBJ2-2, with 8 bases aligning to TRBD2. The CDR3 runs to 15 residues. The trim removed 3 bases at V and 3 bases at J, leaving 3 bases unmatched. Germline CDR1 is MNHEY and CDR2 is SMNVEV (reference sequence). CDR3: CASSFQRGYTGELFF. CDR3 in DNA: TGTGCCAGCAGTTTCCAGCGGGGGTACACCGGGGAGCTGTTTTTT.

The chain has TRBV7-9 and TRBJ2-5; no reliable D call. Germline V gene sequence: CDR1 SEHNR, CDR2 FQNEAQ (reference sequence). V was trimmed by 1 base and J by 3 bases, leaving 6 bases between them. The CDR3 length is 13 residues. The CDR3: CASSLDGKETQYF. The DNA for the CDR3 is TGTGCCAGCAGCTTAGACGGAAAAGAGACCCAGTACTTC.

The chain carries TRBV28 and TRBJ2-1, with D perhaps assigned TRBD1 or TRBD2 (5 bases each). The CDR3 is 15 residues long. The V end lost 6 bases, the J end lost 4 bases, and 16 bases lay between the germline ends. Germline lookup yields CDR1 MDHEN and CDR2 SYDVKM. CDR3 loop: CASSPDRGDYNEQFF. In DNA form, the CDR3 reads TGTGCCAGCAGCCCAGATAGAGGGGATTACAATGAGCAGTTCTTC.

The chain couples TRBV28 to TRBJ2-3, with D hard to call. The CDR3 sequence is 13 residues long. Germline V gene sequence: CDR1 MDHEN, CDR2 SYDVKM. V was shortened by 2 bases and J by 5 bases, with 8 bases between the two germline ends. CDR3 coding DNA: TGTGCCAGCAGTTTAGGAACCCGAGATACGCAGTATTTT. Amino acids: CASSLGTRDTQYF.